This entry concerns a single TCR beta chain. Its antigen is as yet unknown. TCRdb reanalysed the 5' RACE reads using MiXCR and keeps one entry per CDR3 protein. This sample has 330,000 or so distinct CDR3 sequences, with roughly 8% found just once. With 6 bases clipped from V and 8 bases from J, the junction kept 9 bases outside the gene matches. Germline CDR1 MDHEN, CDR2 SYDVKM. The CDR3 is made up of 14 amino acids. The sample originates from a study of CD8 T cells in ankylosing spondylitis. Study-wide findings and caveats: In peripheral blood, disease-linked CD8+ clones occurred at relatively low frequencies. A motif in TCR beta, a set of fewer than ten highly homologous variants, appeared characteristic of ankylosing spondylitis blood. Significantly higher representation of disease-linked clones was reported for matched ankylosing spondylitis synovial fluid.

The chain uses TRBV28 and TRBJ1-4; 7 bases map to TRBD1. The sample consisted of blood, either unsorted or a sorted T cell fraction (not recorded which). The receptor comes from a male donor with ankylosing spondylitis. CDR3 protein: CASRQQGHGEKLFF. CDR3 bases: TGTGCCAGCAGGCAACAGGGGCACGGGGAAAAACTGTTTTTT. Looking up the rest from reference TRBV28 and TRBJ1-4 gives the full variable domain: DVKVTQSSRYLVKRTGEKVFLECVQDMDHENMFWYRQDPGLGLRLIYFSYDVKMKEKGDIPEGYSVSREKKERFSLILESASTNQTSMYLCASRQQGHGEKLFFGSGTQLSVL.